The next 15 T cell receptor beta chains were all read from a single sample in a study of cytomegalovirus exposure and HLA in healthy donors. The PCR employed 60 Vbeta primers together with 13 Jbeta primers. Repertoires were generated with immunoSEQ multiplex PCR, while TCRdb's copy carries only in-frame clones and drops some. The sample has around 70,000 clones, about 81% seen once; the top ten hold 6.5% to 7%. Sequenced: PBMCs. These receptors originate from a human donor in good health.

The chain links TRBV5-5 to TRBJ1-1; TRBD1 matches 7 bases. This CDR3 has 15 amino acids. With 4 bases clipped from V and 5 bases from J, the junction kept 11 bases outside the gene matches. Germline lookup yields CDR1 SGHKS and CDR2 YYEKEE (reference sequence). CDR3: CASSPLTGTLTEAFF. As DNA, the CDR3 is TGTGCCAGCAGCCCCCTGACAGGGACCTTAACTGAAGCTTTCTTT.

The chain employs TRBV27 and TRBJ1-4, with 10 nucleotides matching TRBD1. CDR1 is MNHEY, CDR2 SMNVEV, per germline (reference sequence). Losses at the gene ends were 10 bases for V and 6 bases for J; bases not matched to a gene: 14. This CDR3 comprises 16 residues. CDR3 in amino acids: CATSSATGTGDEKLFF. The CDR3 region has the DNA TGTGCCACCAGCTCTGCGACCGGGACAGGGGATGAAAAACTGTTTTTT.

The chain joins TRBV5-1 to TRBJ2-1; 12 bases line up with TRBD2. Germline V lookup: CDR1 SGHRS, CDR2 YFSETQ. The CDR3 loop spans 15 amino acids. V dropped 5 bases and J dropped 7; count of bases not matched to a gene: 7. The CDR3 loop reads CASSYALAGGNEQFF. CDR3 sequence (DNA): TGCGCCAGCAGTTATGCACTAGCGGGGGGTAATGAGCAGTTCTTC.

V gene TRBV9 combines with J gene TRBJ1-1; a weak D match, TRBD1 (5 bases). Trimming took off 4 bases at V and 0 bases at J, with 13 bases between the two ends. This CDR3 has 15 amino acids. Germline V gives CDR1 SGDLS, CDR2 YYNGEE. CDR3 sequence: CASSSRQTVNTEAFF. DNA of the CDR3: TGTGCCAGCAGCTCCCGACAGACAGTGAACACTGAAGCTTTCTTT.

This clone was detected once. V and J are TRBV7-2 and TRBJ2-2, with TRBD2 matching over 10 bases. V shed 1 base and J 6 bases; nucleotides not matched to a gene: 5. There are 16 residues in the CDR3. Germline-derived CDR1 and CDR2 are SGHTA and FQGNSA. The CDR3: CASSLVKLAGSGELFF. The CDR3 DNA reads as TGTGCCAGCAGCTTAGTTAAACTAGCGGGGTCCGGGGAGCTGTTTTTT. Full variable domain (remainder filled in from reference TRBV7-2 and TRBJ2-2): GAGVSQSPSNKVTEKGKDVELRCDPISGHTALYWYRQSLGQGLEFLIYFQGNSAPDKSGLPSDRFSAERTGGSVSTLTIQRTQQEDSAVYLCASSLVKLAGSGELFFGEGSRLTVL.

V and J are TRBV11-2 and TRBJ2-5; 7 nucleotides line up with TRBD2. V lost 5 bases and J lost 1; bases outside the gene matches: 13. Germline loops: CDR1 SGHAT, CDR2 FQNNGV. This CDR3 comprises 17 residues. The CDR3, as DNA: TGTGCCAGCAGCCGAGGGAGGGACGGTTATGGCCAAGAGACCCAGTACTTC. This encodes CASSRGRDGYGQETQYF.

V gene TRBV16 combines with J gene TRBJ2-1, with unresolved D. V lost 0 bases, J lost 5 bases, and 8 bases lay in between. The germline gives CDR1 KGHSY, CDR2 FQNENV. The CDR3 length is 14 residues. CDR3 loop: CASSQSGSNNEQFF. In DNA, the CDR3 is TGTGCCAGCAGCCAATCGGGCTCAAACAATGAGCAGTTCTTC. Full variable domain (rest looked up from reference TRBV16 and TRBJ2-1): GEEVAQTPKHLVRGEGQKAKLYCAPIKGHSYVFWYQQVLKNEFKFLISFQNENVFDETGMPKERFSAKCLPNSPCSLEIQATKLEDSAVYFCASSQSGSNNEQFFGPGTRLTVL.

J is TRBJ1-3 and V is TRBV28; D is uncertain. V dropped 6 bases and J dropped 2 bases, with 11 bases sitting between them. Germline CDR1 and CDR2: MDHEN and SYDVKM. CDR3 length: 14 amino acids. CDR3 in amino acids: CASSPSLAGNTIYF. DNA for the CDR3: TGTGCCAGCAGCCCTTCCCTCGCTGGAAACACCATATATTTT.

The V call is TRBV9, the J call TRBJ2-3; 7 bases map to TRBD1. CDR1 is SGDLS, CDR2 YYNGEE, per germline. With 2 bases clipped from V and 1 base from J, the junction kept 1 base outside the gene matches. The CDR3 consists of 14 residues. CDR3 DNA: TGTGCCAGCAGCGTTGGGACAGGCACAGATACGCAGTATTTT. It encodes CASSVGTGTDTQYF.

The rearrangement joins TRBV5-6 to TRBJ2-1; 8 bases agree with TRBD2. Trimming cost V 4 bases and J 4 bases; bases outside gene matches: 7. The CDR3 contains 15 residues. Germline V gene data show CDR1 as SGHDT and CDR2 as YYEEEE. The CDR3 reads CASSAGGAGYNEQFF. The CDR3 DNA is TGTGCCAGCAGCGCCGGGGGGGCGGGGTACAATGAGCAGTTCTTC.

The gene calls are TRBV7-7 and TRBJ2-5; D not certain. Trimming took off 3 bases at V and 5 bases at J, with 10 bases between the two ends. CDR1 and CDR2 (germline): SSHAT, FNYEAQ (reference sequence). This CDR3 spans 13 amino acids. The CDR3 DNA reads TGTGCCAGCAGCTTTCAGCGTGGGGAGACCCAGTACTTC. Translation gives CASSFQRGETQYF.

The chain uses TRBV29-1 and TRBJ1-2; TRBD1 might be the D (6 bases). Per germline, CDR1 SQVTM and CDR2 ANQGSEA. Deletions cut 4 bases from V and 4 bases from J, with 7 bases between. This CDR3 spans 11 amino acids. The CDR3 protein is CSVARGYGYTF. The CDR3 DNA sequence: TGCAGCGTTGCCAGGGGCTATGGCTACACCTTC.

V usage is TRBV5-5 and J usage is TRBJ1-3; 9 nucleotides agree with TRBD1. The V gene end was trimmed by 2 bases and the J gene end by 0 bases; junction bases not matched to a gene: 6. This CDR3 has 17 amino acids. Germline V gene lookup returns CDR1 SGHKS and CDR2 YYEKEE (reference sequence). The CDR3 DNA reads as TGTGCCAGCAGCTTACGACAGGGGGTCAACTCTGGAAACACCATATATTTT. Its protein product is CASSLRQGVNSGNTIYF.

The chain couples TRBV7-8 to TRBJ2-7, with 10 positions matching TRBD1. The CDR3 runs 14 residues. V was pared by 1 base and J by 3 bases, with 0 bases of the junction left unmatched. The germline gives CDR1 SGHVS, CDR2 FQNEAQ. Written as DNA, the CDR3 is TGTGCCAGCAGCTTAGGGGACAGGGGCTACGAGCAGTACTTC. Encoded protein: CASSLGDRGYEQYF.

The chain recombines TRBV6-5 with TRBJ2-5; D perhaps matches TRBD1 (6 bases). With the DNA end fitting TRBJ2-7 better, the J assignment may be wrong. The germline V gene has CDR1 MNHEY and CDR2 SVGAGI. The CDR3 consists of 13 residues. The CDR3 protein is CASSPPGVHEQYF. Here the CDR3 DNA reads TGTGCCAGCAGTCCTCCAGGGGTGCACGAGCAGTACTTC.